Below, 17 T cell receptor beta chains from the same sample are listed, as sequenced in a study of T-cell memory formation after mild COVID-19. TCRdb re-called the 5' RACE reads through MiXCR, storing one row per CDR3 protein. The sample has about 430,000 distinct CDR3 sequences, more than 15% seen once. Sequenced input: PBMCs or a T cell subset sorted from them (not recorded which). All receptors come from a man younger than 35 who had mild COVID-19 (a few samples of this study predate the infection). Cell type and time point are not known.

A few counts support this clonotype. V and J are TRBV5-1 and TRBJ2-1, with D possibly being TRBD1 or TRBD2 (5 bases each). The CDR3 has 16 amino acids. Trimming took off 0 bases at V and 0 bases at J, with 10 bases between the two ends. Germline assignment: CDR1 SGHRS and CDR2 YFSETQ. As DNA, the CDR3 is TGCGCCAGCAGCTTGGGGGGGACGAGCTCCTACAATGAGCAGTTCTTC. Translation: CASSLGGTSSYNEQFF.

The chain has TRBV6-6 and TRBJ2-7; TRBD1 agrees at 10 bases. With 6 bases clipped from V and 2 bases from J, the junction kept 10 bases outside the gene matches. Germline loops: CDR1 MNHNY, CDR2 SVGAGI (reference sequence). This CDR3 is 16 amino acids long. The CDR3 sequence is CASSRLPGQGPYEQYV. CDR3 DNA: TGTGCCAGCAGCAGACTGCCGGGACAGGGGCCCTACGAGCAGTACGTC.

The J gene is TRBJ2-5, the V gene TRBV30, with TRBD2 matching over 11 bases. Germline-derived CDR1 and CDR2 are GTSNPN and SVGIG (reference sequence). This CDR3 is built from 16 residues. V lost 2 bases and J lost 7; bases outside the gene matches: 12. The CDR3 DNA sequence: TGTGCCTGGAGTTCGCCGGGACTAGCGGCCCGTTGGACCCAGTACTTC. It yields the protein CAWSSPGLAARWTQYF.

The V and J genes are TRBV7-9 and TRBJ2-6; D is possibly TRBD1 or TRBD2 (6 bases each). V lost 5 bases, J lost 2 bases, and 16 bases lay in between. The CDR3 contains 17 residues. Germline V gene lookup returns CDR1 SEHNR and CDR2 FQNEAQ (reference sequence). The CDR3 sequence is CASSVRGTRAGANVLTF. The CDR3 nucleotides are TGTGCCAGCAGCGTCCGGGGGACAAGGGCTGGGGCCAACGTCCTGACTTTC. The full variable domain, completed using reference TRBV7-9 and TRBJ2-6, is DTGVSQNPRHKITKRGQNVTFRCDPISEHNRLYWYRQTLGQGPEFLTYFQNEAQLEKSRLLSDRFSAERPKGSFSTLEIQRTEQGDSAMYLCASSVRGTRAGANVLTFGAGSRLTVL.

Only a few counts were recorded for this clonotype. The chain couples TRBV29-1 to TRBJ2-5; TRBD1 aligns across 7 bases. The CDR3 covers 14 residues. V lost 4 bases and J lost 1; bases outside the gene matches: 6. Per the germline V gene, CDR1 is SQVTM and CDR2 is ANQGSEA. CDR3 protein: CSVGGTEVQETQYF. The CDR3 nucleotides read TGCAGCGTTGGAGGGACAGAGGTCCAAGAGACCCAGTACTTC.

This rearrangement joins TRBV7-2 to TRBJ1-2; 8 bases match TRBD1. This CDR3 spans 19 amino acids. Germline loops: CDR1 SGHTA, CDR2 FQGNSA. After removal of 1 base from V and 6 bases from J, the junction contained 19 bases not matched to a gene. The CDR3 is CASSLVGGTFMAGGDGYTF. DNA of the CDR3: TGTGCCAGCAGCTTAGTTGGGGGAACGTTTATGGCAGGGGGCGATGGCTACACCTTC.

This clonotype was seen only a few times. The J gene is TRBJ1-5, the V gene TRBV7-2, with D possibly TRBD1 on 6 matching bases. Germline assignment: CDR1 SGHTA and CDR2 FQGNSA. This CDR3 contains 13 residues. The germline V and J ends were trimmed by 5 bases and 6 bases, with 11 bases remaining between them. The CDR3 loop is CASSRQAGQPQHF. CDR3 DNA sequence: TGTGCCAGCAGCCGACAGGCGGGTCAGCCCCAGCATTTT.

In its sample, this clonotype was seen a few times. The rearrangement links TRBV5-5 to TRBJ1-1; 12 bases are shared with TRBD1. V lost 4 bases to trimming and J lost 4 bases; unmatched junction nucleotides: 5. The V gene's germline CDR1 is SGHKS and CDR2 YYEKEE (reference sequence). CDR3 length: 15 residues. The CDR3 is CASSGTGGRGTEAFF. In nucleotides, the CDR3 is TGTGCCAGCAGCGGGACAGGGGGCCGGGGCACTGAAGCTTTCTTT.

There are a few counts of this clonotype. V gene TRBV9 combines with J gene TRBJ2-3; D may be TRBD2 (6 bases). The CDR3 has 13 residues. Per the germline V gene, CDR1 is SGDLS and CDR2 is YYNGEE. Trimming cost V 6 bases and J 8 bases, with 16 bases left between them. CDR3 protein: CASTAGMGGTQYF. The CDR3 bases are TGTGCCAGCACGGCAGGGATGGGAGGTACGCAGTATTTT.

This clonotype has only a few counts. The chain recombines TRBV19 with TRBJ2-2, with D uncertain. The germline gives CDR1 LNHDA, CDR2 SQIVND (reference sequence). The CDR3 extends over 15 amino acids. V was pared by 4 bases and J by 5 bases, with 14 bases between. The CDR3 DNA reads as TGTGCCAGTAGTACCCCCTATTTAGCAACCGGGGAGCTGTTTTTT. It translates to CASSTPYLATGELFF.

The table lists this clonotype with a few counts. The chain couples TRBV7-9 to TRBJ1-4, with D unresolved. The V and J ends lost 9 bases and 6 bases respectively, with 17 bases between them. The germline V gene encodes CDR1 SEHNR and CDR2 FQNEAQ (reference sequence). This CDR3 comprises 14 residues. CDR3: CASLRSDLDEKLFF. In DNA, the CDR3 is TGTGCCAGTCTTCGCTCGGACCTGGATGAAAAACTGTTTTTT.

As to this clonotype: This may come from a read error, since a much larger clone is one base off. The chain carries TRBV7-2 and TRBJ2-3; D call uncertain. The V end was cut by 1 base, the J end by 0 bases, with 11 bases between. The germline gives CDR1 SGHTA, CDR2 FQGNSA. The CDR3 is 16 residues long. This chain's CDR3 is CASSLVAELSTDTQYF. The DNA for the CDR3 is TGTGCCAGCAGCTTAGTTGCGGAGCTTAGCACAGATACGCAGTATTTT.

In its sample, this clonotype was seen once. The rearrangement uses TRBV7-3 and TRBJ1-2; TRBD1 matches 11 bases. V was clipped by 4 bases and J by 3 bases; unmatched bases: 10. The CDR3 loop spans 17 amino acids. In germline, CDR1 is SGHTA, CDR2 FQGTGA. The CDR3 spells CASSSTDRGQVDYGYTF. CDR3 coding DNA: TGTGCCAGCAGCTCCACGGACAGGGGGCAGGTAGACTATGGCTACACCTTC.

In its sample, this clonotype was seen a few times. V and J are TRBV4-1 and TRBJ1-2; D possibly corresponds to TRBD1 (5 bases). V was cut by 0 bases and J by 2 bases, with 10 bases left in between. Looked up from germline, CDR1 is MGHRA and CDR2 is YSYEKL. CDR3 size: 15 residues. CDR3 sequence reads: CASSQEIWGNYGYTF. DNA of the CDR3: TGCGCCAGCAGCCAAGAAATCTGGGGGAACTATGGCTACACCTTC.

This chain connects TRBV14 to TRBJ2-7; TRBD1 matches 11 bases. Germline assignment: CDR1 SGHDN and CDR2 FVKESK. The CDR3 has 12 residues. Losses at the gene ends were 10 bases for V and 7 bases for J; bases not matched to a gene: 6. CDR3: CATGQGAREQYF. CDR3 coding DNA: TGTGCCACCGGACAGGGGGCGAGGGAGCAGTACTTC.

This clonotype was observed many times. V usage is TRBV5-1 and J usage is TRBJ1-1; D unclear. The V gene's germline CDR1 is SGHRS and CDR2 YFSETQ. V was trimmed by 1 base and J by 1 base, leaving 8 bases between them. The CDR3 totals 14 residues. CDR3 sequence reads: CASSLRRANTEAFF. The CDR3 region has the DNA TGCGCCAGCAGCTTGCGACGGGCGAACACTGAAGCTTTCTTT.

This rearrangement joins TRBV11-1 to TRBJ2-7; D unresolved. Trimming removed 5 bases at V and 2 bases at J, with 13 bases between. Germline CDR1 and CDR2: SGHAT and FQDESV (reference sequence). The CDR3 has 14 amino acids. The CDR3 spells CASSESQDAYEQYV. Written as DNA, the CDR3 is TGTGCCAGCAGCGAGTCTCAGGATGCCTACGAGCAGTACGTC.